Presented here are 20 T cell receptor beta chains from one specimen sequenced in a study of blood T cell repertoires in COVID-19. Produced via immunoSEQ multiplex PCR; TCRdb's table is partial and in-frame only. The sample contains about 250,000 clones, 86% of which appear only once. Material: peripheral blood. These receptors were obtained from a woman aged 25 to 45 with active or convalescent COVID-19.

The chain is built from TRBV7-2 and TRBJ1-6; unclear D gene. Germline CDR1 reads SGHTA; CDR2 reads FQGNSA. The CDR3 spans 15 residues. Deletions cut 2 bases from V and 6 bases from J, with 11 bases between. The CDR3 coding sequence is TGTGCCAGCAGCTTACTAGGAGCTTCTAATTCACCCCTCCACTTT. Translating it yields CASSLLGASNSPLHF.

The V call is TRBV15, the J call TRBJ1-2; D is unclear. This CDR3 has 14 amino acids. V was shortened by 6 bases and J by 1 base, with 12 bases between the two germline ends. Per germline, CDR1 LNHNV and CDR2 YYDKDF (reference sequence). For the CDR3, the DNA is TGTGCCACCAGGCGGGCGGGCCTTAACTATGGCTACACCTTC. Translation gives CATRRAGLNYGYTF.

This chain connects TRBV7-8 to TRBJ2-3; 10 bases map to TRBD2. The CDR3 sequence is 16 residues long. From germline, CDR1 is SGHVS and CDR2 FQNEAQ. V lost 3 bases and J lost 2; bases outside the gene matches: 5. CDR3 in amino acids: CASSLIAGGPTDTQYF. The CDR3 DNA sequence: TGTGCCAGCAGCTTGATAGCGGGGGGCCCCACAGATACGCAGTATTTT.

The chain combines TRBV7-9 with TRBJ2-5, with 10 bases fitting TRBD2. J gave up 6 bases and V 3 bases, and 13 bases lay outside the gene matches. Germline V gene data show CDR1 as SEHNR and CDR2 as FQNEAQ (reference sequence). The CDR3 is made up of 17 amino acids. CDR3 loop: CASSLPWVAGGEKTQYF. The CDR3 DNA is TGTGCCAGCAGCTTGCCCTGGGTAGCGGGGGGTGAAAAGACCCAGTACTTC.

The chain combines TRBV5-1 with TRBJ2-5, with 7 bases lining up with TRBD2. Per the germline V gene, CDR1 is SGHRS and CDR2 is YFSETQ. The trim removed 4 bases at V and 5 bases at J, leaving 11 bases unmatched. The CDR3 has 15 amino acids. The CDR3 spells CASSIGGGAEETQYF. CDR3 nucleotide sequence: TGCGCCAGCAGCATCGGGGGAGGGGCTGAGGAGACCCAGTACTTC. The entire variable domain, with the rest obtained from reference TRBV5-1 and TRBJ2-5, is as follows: KAGVTQTPRYLIKTRGQQVTLSCSPISGHRSVSWYQQTPGQGLQFLFEYFSETQRNKGNFPGRFSGRQFSNSRSEMNVSTLELGDSALYLCASSIGGGAEETQYFGPGTRLLVL.

The rearrangement joins TRBV2 to TRBJ1-6; TRBD1 agrees at 9 bases. Germline CDR1 reads SNHLY; CDR2 reads FYNNEI. There are 15 residues in the CDR3. V lost 6 bases and J lost 9; bases outside the gene matches: 9. The CDR3 sequence: CASSPRDREGSPLHF. In DNA form, the CDR3 reads TGTGCCAGCAGCCCCCGGGACAGGGAGGGTTCACCCCTCCACTTT.

The V and J genes are TRBV6-2 or TRBV6-3 and TRBJ1-2; 10 nucleotides align to TRBD1. CDR1 and CDR2 (germline): MNHEY, SVGEGT. The CDR3 loop spans 13 amino acids. V trimming: 4 bases; J trimming: 13 bases; junction bases outside the gene matches: 9. CDR3 loop: CASSFDRGLPGTF. The CDR3 coding sequence is TGTGCCAGCAGTTTTGACAGGGGGCTGCCGGGCACCTTC.

The count of this clone is one. The genes are TRBV6-6 and TRBJ2-2, with 8 bases that match TRBD1. V lost 6 bases, J lost 9 bases, and 15 bases stayed unmatched. The CDR3 consists of 16 residues. Per the germline V gene, CDR1 is MNHNY and CDR2 is SVGAGI (reference sequence). CDR3 in amino acids: CASSHVRLAGGRELFF. CDR3 DNA: TGTGCCAGCAGCCACGTTCGACTGGCAGGGGGCCGGGAGCTGTTTTTT.

The chain joins TRBV19 to TRBJ1-2; 9 nucleotides match TRBD1. CDR1 and CDR2 (germline): LNHDA, SQIVND (reference sequence). With 3 bases clipped from V and 8 bases from J, the junction kept 7 bases outside the gene matches. The CDR3 runs 14 residues. The CDR3 region has the DNA TGTGCCAGTAGTATGAGGACAGGGGTTGGCGGCTACACCTTC. It encodes CASSMRTGVGGYTF.

This clone was detected only once. The chain has TRBV5-5 and TRBJ2-3, with 7 bases lining up with TRBD2. Losses at the gene ends were 0 bases for V and 2 bases for J; bases not matched to a gene: 12. Germline V gives CDR1 SGHKS, CDR2 YYEKEE (reference sequence). This CDR3 has 18 amino acids. The CDR3 nucleotides read TGTGCCAGCAGCTTGGAGTTAGGGGTGGGACTAAACACAGATACGCAGTATTTT. It specifies CASSLELGVGLNTDTQYF.

The genes are TRBV28 and TRBJ1-2; 8 bases map to TRBD1. Germline V lookup: CDR1 MDHEN, CDR2 SYDVKM. The CDR3 covers 16 residues. V was pared by 2 bases and J by 1 base, with 6 bases of the junction left unmatched. The CDR3 here is CASSLPHRGGNYGYTF. In DNA form, the CDR3 reads TGTGCCAGCAGTTTACCCCACAGGGGGGGTAACTATGGCTACACCTTC.

The rearrangement joins TRBV2 to TRBJ1-3; no firm D call. The CDR3 runs to 16 residues. Trimming removed 3 bases from V and 0 bases from J, with 12 bases in between. CDR1 and CDR2 (germline): SNHLY, FYNNEI. This chain's CDR3 is CASSEPVRSSGNTIYF. The CDR3 DNA is TGTGCCAGCAGTGAGCCAGTCCGGAGCTCTGGAAACACCATATATTTT.

The rearrangement links TRBV24-1 to TRBJ2-3; D unclear. Trimming shortened V by 1 base and J by 0 bases, and 7 bases separated the two germline ends. The germline gives CDR1 KGHDR, CDR2 SFDVKD. The CDR3 is 15 residues long. The CDR3 loop reads CATSDFAASTDTQYF. In nucleotides, the CDR3 is TGTGCCACCAGTGATTTCGCGGCTAGCACAGATACGCAGTATTTT.

The chain employs TRBV27 and TRBJ2-2; tentatively, D is TRBD2 (6 bases). Trimming pared 7 bases from V and 3 bases from J, leaving 21 bases between. Germline values: CDR1 MNHEY, CDR2 SMNVEV (reference sequence). The CDR3 loop spans 17 amino acids. The chain's CDR3 is CASNPLGGTPYTGELFF. The CDR3 DNA reads TGTGCCAGCAATCCCCTTGGGGGGACTCCTTACACCGGGGAGCTGTTTTTT.

This chain joins TRBV28 and TRBJ2-2; possibly TRBD1 for D (5 bases). The CDR3 covers 15 residues. Trimming took 5 bases from V and 0 from J, leaving 10 bases between them. Looked up from germline, CDR1 is MDHEN and CDR2 is SYDVKM. CDR3 amino acids: CASSEDTTNTGELFF. CDR3 nucleotide sequence: TGTGCCAGCAGTGAGGACACCACGAACACCGGGGAGCTGTTTTTT.

The count of this clone is one. This chain uses TRBV18 with TRBJ2-5; 9 bases align to TRBD2. The CDR3 has 15 amino acids. Germline trimming cut 1 base from V and 6 bases from J; bases unmatched to any gene: 6. Germline V gives CDR1 KGHSH, CDR2 LQKENI. The CDR3 loop reads CASSPLLAGQKTQYF. The CDR3 DNA is TGTGCCAGCTCACCACTGCTAGCGGGGCAGAAGACCCAGTACTTC.

This sequence joins TRBV6-6 and TRBJ1-2; D unresolved. Trimming cost V 2 bases and J 8 bases, with 9 bases left between them. This CDR3 has 12 amino acids. The germline V gene has CDR1 MNHNY and CDR2 SVGAGI (reference sequence). CDR3 bases: TGTGCCAGCAGTTACGGCGGGGAAGGCTACACCTTC. Protein sequence: CASSYGGEGYTF.

This chain uses TRBV4-1 with TRBJ1-2; D is undetermined. CDR1 is MGHRA, CDR2 YSYEKL, per germline. V was clipped by 0 bases and J by 6 bases, with 8 bases between them. CDR3 length equals 13 residues. The CDR3 DNA is TGCGCCAGCAGCCAAGACTATGGAGATGGCTACACCTTC. Protein sequence: CASSQDYGDGYTF.

The rearrangement uses TRBV10-2 and TRBJ1-5; TRBD1 might be the D (6 bases). V lost 8 bases and J lost 1, with 21 bases in between. In germline, CDR1 is WSHSY, CDR2 SAAADI. The CDR3 contains 17 residues. The CDR3 DNA reads as TGCGCCAGCTTGCTTGGGGGGGCACGCAAGAGCAATCAGCCCCAGCATTTT. It is translated as CASLLGGARKSNQPQHF.

This chain uses TRBV7-3 with TRBJ2-2, with D perhaps matching TRBD2 (5 bases). V lost 1 base to trimming and J lost 2 bases, with 11 bases between them. Germline loops: CDR1 SGHTA, CDR2 FQGTGA. CDR3 length equals 16 residues. Here the CDR3 DNA reads TGTGCCAGCAGCTTAATGGCCCCGGGAAACACCGGGGAGCTGTTTTTT. It translates to CASSLMAPGNTGELFF.